The 14 T cell receptor beta chains presented below share a single source sample, sequenced in a study of OX40 agonist ivuxolimab in advanced cancers. Some clones are missing from TCRdb's copy, which holds only in-frame ones; the method was immunoSEQ multiplex PCR. The table shows about 70,000 clones, with less than 90% occurring only once. Sample: CD4+ or CD8+ T cells sorted from blood, taken in a trial of the OX40 agonist ivuxolimab. The receptor set was obtained from an adult with an advanced solid tumor such as melanoma, head and neck, liver or kidney cancer.

This chain connects TRBV27 to TRBJ2-2; either TRBD1 or TRBD2 may fit D (5 bases each). Looked up from germline, CDR1 is MNHEY and CDR2 is SMNVEV (reference sequence). V lost 3 bases, J lost 6 bases, and 23 bases lay in between. The CDR3 is made up of 18 amino acids. DNA for the CDR3: TGTGCCAGCAGTTTGTGGCTTCGTGGGGCCGGGGAAGCCGGGGAGCTGTTTTTT. It is translated as CASSLWLRGAGEAGELFF.

The chain links TRBV19 to TRBJ1-1; D is undetermined. Looked up from germline, CDR1 is LNHDA and CDR2 is SQIVND (reference sequence). Trimming removed 6 bases from V and 3 bases from J, with 11 bases in between. The length of the CDR3 is 13 residues. The CDR3 reads CASSGPAYTEAFF. As DNA, the CDR3 is TGTGCCAGTAGCGGGCCTGCCTACACTGAAGCTTTCTTT.

The J gene is TRBJ2-7, the V gene TRBV6-6, with TRBD2 matching 8 bases. Germline V gene data show CDR1 as MNHNY and CDR2 as SVGAGI (reference sequence). The CDR3 sequence is 15 residues long. The junction had 6 bases not matched to a gene; V was cut back by 2 bases and J by 3 bases. The DNA for the CDR3 is TGTGCCAGCAGTTACCTTAGCGGGACCAACTACGAGCAGTACTTC. Translating gives CASSYLSGTNYEQYF.

The chain links TRBV9 to TRBJ2-2; maybe TRBD2 (5 bases). The V end lost 4 bases, the J end lost 6 bases, and 19 bases lay between the germline ends. The CDR3 extends over 16 amino acids. Germline-derived CDR1 and CDR2 are SGDLS and YYNGEE. The CDR3 sequence: CASSLMGSAVAGELFF. CDR3 nucleotides: TGTGCCAGCAGCTTAATGGGTAGCGCTGTCGCCGGGGAGCTGTTTTTT.

The chain combines TRBV5-1 with TRBJ1-1, with no clear D. Trimming took 4 bases from V and 7 from J, leaving 14 bases between them. From germline, CDR1 is SGHRS and CDR2 YFSETQ. CDR3 length: 13 amino acids. CDR3 sequence (DNA): TGCGCCAGCAGCAACGACGGCCTTTTTGAAGCTTTCTTT. Translated, it gives CASSNDGLFEAFF.

This chain joins TRBV2 and TRBJ1-6; 8 bases fit TRBD1. V trimming: 11 bases; J trimming: 5 bases; junction bases outside the gene matches: 5. CDR3 size: 13 residues. In germline, CDR1 is SNHLY, CDR2 FYNNEI. In nucleotides, the CDR3 is TGTGCCGTTGGACAGGGTAATAATTCACCCCTCCACTTT. This translates into CAVGQGNNSPLHF.

The V and J genes are TRBV6-5 and TRBJ2-5, with D perhaps TRBD1 (5 bases). V lost 6 bases to trimming and J lost 4 bases, with 9 bases between them. This CDR3 spans 12 amino acids. Looked up from germline, CDR1 is MNHEY and CDR2 is SVGAGI. The DNA of the CDR3 is TGTGCCAGCAGCTATAGGGGAGAGACCCAGTACTTC. This encodes CASSYRGETQYF.

The chain employs TRBV5-4 and TRBJ1-5; the D gene is possibly TRBD1 (5 bases). Germline assignment: CDR1 SGHNT and CDR2 YYREEE (reference sequence). This CDR3 has 13 residues. V was trimmed by 3 bases and J by 7 bases, leaving 11 bases between them. The CDR3 region has the DNA TGTGCCAGCAGCTCGGTCCCAGGGCAGCCCCAGCATTTT. This translates into CASSSVPGQPQHF.

The chain carries TRBV7-2 and TRBJ1-2; TRBD1 aligns across 8 bases. This CDR3 has 14 amino acids. Germline V lookup: CDR1 SGHTA, CDR2 FQGNSA. The V gene end was trimmed by 6 bases and the J gene end by 3 bases; junction bases not matched to a gene: 6. Written as DNA, the CDR3 is TGTGCCAGCAGGAGAACAGGGGGAGACTATGGCTACACCTTC. Translating it yields CASRRTGGDYGYTF.

The chain has TRBV7-8 and TRBJ2-5; 9 bases fit TRBD1. Per the germline V gene, CDR1 is SGHVS and CDR2 is FQNEAQ. The CDR3 sequence is 15 residues long. Trimming cost V 5 bases and J 5 bases; bases outside gene matches: 9. DNA of the CDR3: TGTGCCAGCAGCACCACAGGGGGCGCAGGGGAGACCCAGTACTTC. Translation: CASSTTGGAGETQYF.

This sequence joins TRBV11-3 and TRBJ1-4, with D uncertain. V was shortened by 10 bases and J by 4 bases, with 13 bases between the two germline ends. The CDR3 runs to 13 residues. Germline V gives CDR1 SGHNT, CDR2 YENEEA. The CDR3 here is CATAGSVNEKLFF. The CDR3 bases are TGTGCCACAGCGGGATCTGTTAATGAAAAACTGTTTTTT.

The J gene is TRBJ1-5, the V gene TRBV13; the match to TRBD1 covers 7 bases. The trim removed 5 bases at V and 4 bases at J, leaving 8 bases unmatched. CDR3 length equals 15 residues. Germline V gene lookup returns CDR1 PRHDT and CDR2 FYEKMQ (reference sequence). The CDR3 nucleotides read TGTGCCAGCAGCCGCAGGGGGGACCCGAATCAGCCCCAGCATTTT. Translation: CASSRRGDPNQPQHF.

The rearrangement joins TRBV21-1 to TRBJ1-2; the table assigns TRBD1, which was not confirmed against the DNA. TRBV21-1 is described as a pseudogene. The CDR3 loop spans 12 amino acids. The CDR3 DNA reads as TGTGCCAGTTTGACAGGAACCTATGGCTACACCTTC. Its translation is CASLTGTYGYTF.

The rearrangement joins TRBV5-1 to TRBJ1-1, with 8 bases identical to TRBD1. V lost 4 bases and J lost 3; bases outside the gene matches: 5. The CDR3 contains 14 residues. Germline V lookup: CDR1 SGHRS, CDR2 YFSETQ. The CDR3 protein is CASSLQGADTEAFF. In DNA, the CDR3 is TGCGCCAGCAGCCTGCAGGGGGCGGACACTGAAGCTTTCTTT.